Following are 32 T cell receptor beta chains from one sample sequenced in a study of blood T cell repertoires in COVID-19. The data were produced by immunoSEQ multiplex PCR, yet TCRdb's version contains in-frame clones alone and is incomplete. Among about 150,000 clones listed, 75% to 85% were seen once. Specimen: peripheral blood. The receptors were gathered from a woman aged 50 to 60 with acute or convalescent COVID-19.

The V and J genes are TRBV2 and TRBJ2-3; TRBD2 might be the D (7 bases). The CDR3 covers 13 residues. Between the trimmed V and J ends, which lost 5 bases and 4 bases, there was a span of 10 bases. The germline V gene has CDR1 SNHLY and CDR2 FYNNEI. This CDR3 reads CASSQGGADTQYF. The DNA of the CDR3 is TGTGCCAGCAGTCAAGGGGGGGCAGATACGCAGTATTTT.

The V and J genes are TRBV15 and TRBJ1-1, with 10 bases lining up with TRBD1. This CDR3 region has 17 residues. The V and J ends lost 6 bases and 3 bases, in that order; junction bases with no gene match: 13. Germline CDR1 and CDR2: LNHNV and YYDKDF (reference sequence). The CDR3 here is CATRGPKPGQGYTEAFF. CDR3 nucleotides: TGTGCCACCAGGGGCCCAAAACCGGGACAGGGGTACACTGAAGCTTTCTTT. Variable domain in full (rest from reference TRBV15 and TRBJ1-1): DAMVIQNPRYQVTQFGKPVTLSCSQTLNHNVMYWYQQKSSQAPKLLFHYYDKDFNNEADTPDNFQSRRPNTSFCFLDIRSPGLGDTAMYLCATRGPKPGQGYTEAFFGQGTRLTVV.

The chain combines TRBV27 with TRBJ1-6, with 8 bases identical to TRBD1. The CDR3 has 14 residues. The junction had 8 bases not matched to a gene; V was cut back by 5 bases and J by 11 bases. Per germline, CDR1 MNHEY and CDR2 SMNVEV (reference sequence). The CDR3 loop reads CASSLVTGGTPLHF. The CDR3 nucleotides read TGTGCCAGCAGTCTCGTCACAGGGGGGACACCCCTCCACTTT.

This clone appeared once. The chain joins TRBV7-2 to TRBJ1-5; D ambiguous. V was cut by 1 base and J by 5 bases, with 6 bases left in between. The germline V gene has CDR1 SGHTA and CDR2 FQGNSA. The CDR3 runs 13 residues. In DNA form, the CDR3 reads TGTGCCAGCAGCTTAGACAGTTATCAGCCCCAGCATTTT. Its protein product is CASSLDSYQPQHF. The full variable domain, completed using reference TRBV7-2 and TRBJ1-5, is GAGVSQSPSNKVTEKGKDVELRCDPISGHTALYWYRQSLGQGLEFLIYFQGNSAPDKSGLPSDRFSAERTGGSVSTLTIQRTQQEDSAVYLCASSLDSYQPQHFGDGTRLSIL.

V usage is TRBV11-3 and J usage is TRBJ2-1; D is perhaps TRBD1 (5 bases). The CDR3 runs to 16 residues. V lost 5 bases and J 9 bases, leaving 23 bases between the germline ends. Germline V gene data show CDR1 as SGHNT and CDR2 as YENEEA. This chain's CDR3 is CASSGLYDSVLGEQFF. CDR3 coding DNA: TGTGCCAGCAGCGGCCTTTACGACAGCGTCCTTGGTGAGCAGTTCTTC.

This clone turned up a few times. This chain connects TRBV4-3 to TRBJ1-2, with D uncertain. The germline V gene encodes CDR1 LGHNA and CDR2 YSLEER. This CDR3 is 13 amino acids long. Trimming took 3 bases from V and 3 from J, leaving 8 bases between them. Here the CDR3 reads CASSQGDHYGYTF. Here the CDR3 DNA reads TGCGCCAGCAGCCAGGGAGACCACTATGGCTACACCTTC.

The chain recombines TRBV27 with TRBJ1-1, with a weak D call TRBD1 (5 bases). Germline values: CDR1 MNHEY, CDR2 SMNVEV (reference sequence). This CDR3 is 11 amino acids long. V dropped 2 bases and J dropped 7 bases, with 5 bases sitting between them. CDR3 in amino acids: CASSLRGEAFF. CDR3 in DNA: TGTGCCAGCAGTTTAAGGGGTGAAGCTTTCTTT.

V is TRBV11-2 and J is TRBJ2-1; 7 bases fit TRBD2. CDR1 and CDR2 from the germline V gene are SGHAT and FQNNGV. There are 14 residues in the CDR3. V lost 5 bases, J lost 5 bases, and 6 bases stayed unmatched. CDR3 sequence: CASSTLRGDNEQFF. Written as DNA, the CDR3 is TGTGCCAGCAGCACGCTTCGGGGGGACAATGAGCAGTTCTTC.

The rearrangement joins TRBV27 to TRBJ1-1; D possibly corresponds to TRBD1 (5 bases). Germline lookup yields CDR1 MNHEY and CDR2 SMNVEV (reference sequence). V lost 0 bases to trimming and J lost 3 bases, with 11 bases between them. The CDR3 runs 15 residues. CDR3 sequence reads: CASSLSLGVDTEAFF. The CDR3 DNA follows: TGTGCCAGCAGTTTATCTTTAGGGGTGGACACTGAAGCTTTCTTT.

The chain has TRBV5-5 and TRBJ2-7, with 13 bases aligning to TRBD2. Trimming cost V 1 base and J 2 bases; bases outside gene matches: 3. This CDR3 is built from 16 residues. Per the germline V gene, CDR1 is SGHKS and CDR2 is YYEKEE (reference sequence). The CDR3 bases are TGTGCCAGCAGCTTGACAGGGACTAGCGGGACCTACGAGCAGTACTTC. Residues: CASSLTGTSGTYEQYF.

The genes are TRBV30 and TRBJ2-7, with TRBD1 matching over 12 bases. This CDR3 is built from 17 residues. The germline V gene encodes CDR1 GTSNPN and CDR2 SVGIG (reference sequence). V dropped 2 bases and J dropped 0; count of bases not matched to a gene: 8. The CDR3 loop is CAWSSGQGAPSSYEQYF. DNA of the CDR3: TGTGCCTGGAGTTCGGGACAGGGGGCCCCTAGCTCCTACGAGCAGTACTTC.

J is TRBJ1-2 and V is TRBV4-1; D uncertain. Trimming pared 4 bases from V and 2 bases from J, leaving 17 bases between. Germline values: CDR1 MGHRA, CDR2 YSYEKL. CDR3 size: 16 residues. CDR3: CASSRASERLNYGYTF. The CDR3 nucleotides are TGCGCCAGCAGCCGGGCCTCGGAACGGCTAAACTATGGCTACACCTTC.

V is TRBV28 and J is TRBJ2-3; no clear D. Trimming shortened V by 7 bases and J by 4 bases, and 6 bases separated the two germline ends. Per germline, CDR1 MDHEN and CDR2 SYDVKM. The CDR3 totals 11 residues. The chain's CDR3 is CASTGADTQYF. CDR3 coding DNA: TGTGCCAGCACAGGTGCAGATACGCAGTATTTT.

The chain employs TRBV19 and TRBJ1-5; D is possibly TRBD1 (6 bases). Trimming took off 4 bases at V and 6 bases at J, with 16 bases between the two ends. The CDR3 length is 15 residues. The germline gives CDR1 LNHDA, CDR2 SQIVND (reference sequence). CDR3 protein: CASSKARGYTQPQHF. In nucleotides, the CDR3 is TGTGCCAGTAGTAAGGCAAGGGGGTATACTCAGCCCCAGCATTTT.

The V and J genes are TRBV5-1 and TRBJ2-1; D is unclear. In germline, CDR1 is SGHRS, CDR2 YFSETQ. The CDR3 runs 13 residues. Between the trimmed V and J ends, which lost 2 bases and 7 bases, there was a span of 10 bases. In nucleotides, the CDR3 is TGCGCCAGCAGCTTTGGTACCAGTAATGAGCAGTTCTTC. This sequence encodes CASSFGTSNEQFF.

This chain links TRBV5-6 with TRBJ2-7, with 7 bases matching TRBD1. CDR1 is SGHDT and CDR2 is YYEEEE in the germline V gene. V trimming: 4 bases; J trimming: 3 bases; junction bases outside the gene matches: 19. The CDR3 has 18 residues. This CDR3 reads CASSPGLTGQLIYYEQYF. The CDR3 region has the DNA TGTGCCAGCAGCCCCGGTTTGACGGGACAGCTAATTTACTACGAGCAGTACTTC.

This clone came up once. V and J are TRBV5-1 and TRBJ1-2, with 8 bases identical to TRBD1. After removal of 4 bases from V and 2 bases from J, the junction contained 4 bases not matched to a gene. From germline, CDR1 is SGHRS and CDR2 YFSETQ. The CDR3 has 14 residues. Written as DNA, the CDR3 is TGCGCCAGCAGCCCGACAGGGGCAAACTATGGCTACACCTTC. It translates to CASSPTGANYGYTF.

V and J are TRBV4-3 and TRBJ1-2, with TRBD1 identical over 7 bases. The CDR3 loop spans 13 amino acids. The V segment lost 4 bases and the J segment 1 base; nucleotides outside the gene matches: 0. CDR1 and CDR2 from the germline V gene are LGHNA and YSLEER. The CDR3 sequence: CASSRDSNYGYTF. As DNA, the CDR3 is TGCGCCAGCAGCCGGGACAGTAACTATGGCTACACCTTC.

The chain recombines TRBV6-6 with TRBJ1-2; tentatively, D is TRBD1 (5 bases). Germline V gene data show CDR1 as MNHNY and CDR2 as SVGAGI (reference sequence). The CDR3 has 13 amino acids. V was shortened by 5 bases and J by 6 bases, with 13 bases between the two germline ends. The DNA for the CDR3 is TGTGCCAGCAGTGGGACTGGAGGCCATGGCTACACCTTC. Residues: CASSGTGGHGYTF.

The V and J genes are TRBV19 and TRBJ2-3; TRBD1 matches at 8 bases. Germline V gene data show CDR1 as LNHDA and CDR2 as SQIVND (reference sequence). V shed 9 bases and J 0 bases; nucleotides not matched to a gene: 5. CDR3 length equals 14 residues. CDR3 DNA: TGTGCCAGCTCGACAGGGGAGAGCACAGATACGCAGTATTTT. Protein product: CASSTGESTDTQYF.

This clone turned up a few times. The chain employs TRBV20-1 and TRBJ2-3; 7 nucleotides align to TRBD2. Germline loops: CDR1 DFQATT, CDR2 SNEGSKA (reference sequence). The trim removed 7 bases at V and 5 bases at J, leaving 3 bases unmatched. CDR3 size: 11 residues. CDR3 sequence reads: CSVRGRDTQYF. The CDR3 DNA reads as TGCAGTGTTCGCGGGAGAGATACGCAGTATTTT.

V and J are TRBV6-6 and TRBJ1-3; no clear D gene. V shed 2 bases and J shed 8 bases, with 4 bases lying between them. Germline assignment: CDR1 MNHNY and CDR2 SVGAGI (reference sequence). The CDR3 spans 11 residues. The CDR3 bases are TGTGCCAGCAGTTACGAGGACACCATATATTTT. Residues: CASSYEDTIYF.

The chain is built from TRBV6-2 or TRBV6-3 and TRBJ1-2; 9 nucleotides align to TRBD1. V trimming: 6 bases; J trimming: 6 bases; junction bases outside the gene matches: 8. The CDR3 covers 14 residues. Looked up from germline, CDR1 is MNHEY and CDR2 is SVGEGT. CDR3 bases: TGTGCCAGCAGCCCTGACAGGGGGAAGAATGGCTACACCTTC. Its translation is CASSPDRGKNGYTF.

The chain links TRBV7-9 to TRBJ2-5, with 15 bases that match TRBD2. The trim removed 6 bases at V and 2 bases at J, leaving 1 base unmatched. Per the germline V gene, CDR1 is SEHNR and CDR2 is FQNEAQ (reference sequence). The CDR3 contains 15 residues. This CDR3 reads CASRGLAGGQETQYF. The CDR3 nucleotides read TGTGCCAGCAGGGGACTAGCGGGGGGTCAAGAGACCCAGTACTTC.

CDR3 sequence: CASSYPTTDPYNEQFF. The CDR3 DNA reads TGTGCCAGCAGTTACCCTACGACAGACCCATACAATGAGCAGTTCTTC. The chain employs TRBV6-2 or TRBV6-3 and TRBJ2-1, with D possibly TRBD1 on 5 matching bases. CDR1 and CDR2 (germline): MNHEY, SVGEGT. V dropped 2 bases and J dropped 4 bases, with 15 bases sitting between them. The CDR3 loop spans 16 amino acids.

The J gene is TRBJ2-5, the V gene TRBV27, with unresolved D. CDR1 and CDR2 from the germline V gene are MNHEY and SMNVEV (reference sequence). V gave up 7 bases and J gave up 3 bases, with 9 bases separating them. CDR3 length: 12 amino acids. CDR3 coding DNA: TGTGCCAGCAAGAGCCTGGAAGAGACCCAGTACTTC. Protein: CASKSLEETQYF.

This chain links TRBV3-1 (or the pseudogene TRBV3-2) with TRBJ1-1; D is unclear. This CDR3 region has 13 residues. In germline, CDR1 is LGHDT, CDR2 YNNKEL (reference sequence). The ends were cut back, 6 bases at V and 6 bases at J, with 14 bases in the middle. CDR3 coding DNA: TGTGCCAGCAGTCATCTTGGGGAGTCTGAAGCTTTCTTT. Its translation is CASSHLGESEAFF.

The chain employs TRBV30 and TRBJ1-4; D not resolved. The germline gives CDR1 GTSNPN, CDR2 SVGIG (reference sequence). Trimming shortened V by 4 bases and J by 0 bases, and 6 bases separated the two germline ends. The CDR3 has 13 amino acids. The CDR3 spells CAWTSSTNEKLFF. CDR3 coding DNA: TGTGCCTGGACGAGCTCAACTAATGAAAAACTGTTTTTT.

The sample holds one count of this clone. The genes are TRBV25-1 and TRBJ2-3; 9 nucleotides align to TRBD1. The V gene's germline CDR1 is MGHDK and CDR2 SYGVNS. This CDR3 is built from 15 residues. J was trimmed by 3 bases and V by 8 bases; bases with no gene match: 9. CDR3 sequence reads: CASGVVGQGTDTQYF. The CDR3 coding sequence is TGTGCCAGCGGAGTGGTGGGACAGGGTACAGATACGCAGTATTTT.

The sample holds a few counts of this clone. The V call is TRBV6-2 or TRBV6-3, the J call TRBJ2-5; the D is unclear. V was cut by 4 bases and J by 0 bases, with 3 bases left in between. The CDR3 is 12 amino acids. Germline values: CDR1 MNHEY, CDR2 SVGEGT. CDR3 loop: CASSSYQETQYF. The CDR3, as DNA: TGTGCCAGCAGTTCCTACCAAGAGACCCAGTACTTC.

The chain uses TRBV7-2 and TRBJ2-7; TRBD2 might be the D (6 bases). CDR3 length: 15 residues. Germline-derived CDR1 and CDR2 are SGHTA and FQGNSA. V dropped 5 bases and J dropped 6 bases, with 20 bases sitting between them. Written as DNA, the CDR3 is TGTGCCAGCAGCCCCGGCGGGGCAGACCCAACCGAGCAGTACTTC. Residues: CASSPGGADPTEQYF.

This clone was seen just once. The chain links TRBV19 to TRBJ1-5; 11 positions agree with TRBD1. The CDR3 sequence is 16 residues long. The J segment lost 9 bases and the V segment lost 6 bases, leaving 13 bases of the junction unmatched. The germline CDR1 and CDR2 sequences are LNHDA and SQIVND (reference sequence). The CDR3 region is CASRFRTGGFLAPQHF. CDR3 coding DNA: TGTGCCAGTAGATTTCGGACAGGGGGCTTTCTAGCGCCCCAGCATTTT.